This passage covers 19 T cell receptor beta chains from one sample sequenced in a study of cytomegalovirus exposure and HLA in healthy donors. The PCR made use of 60 Vbeta and 13 Jbeta primers. The repertoire was sequenced with immunoSEQ multiplex PCR; TCRdb's copy has only in-frame clones and lacks some. This sample's table reports 45,000 to 55,000 clones. The sequencing input was PBMCs. Receptors were obtained from a male donor in good health and CMV-seropositive.

This chain links TRBV7-9 with TRBJ1-4; D remains ambiguous. V was trimmed by 6 bases and J by 8 bases, leaving 13 bases between them. CDR3 size: 13 residues. Germline V gene sequence: CDR1 SEHNR, CDR2 FQNEAQ (reference sequence). DNA for the CDR3: TGTGCCAGCAGTACTACTCAAGGCGAAAAACTGTTTTTT. This translates into CASSTTQGEKLFF.

This chain joins TRBV6-5 and TRBJ1-4; D unclear. This CDR3 contains 14 residues. In germline, CDR1 is MNHEY, CDR2 SVGAGI. V gave up 8 bases and J gave up 8 bases, with 18 bases separating them. As DNA, the CDR3 is TGTGCCAGCTCCCCCCGCGGGTTAGAGGAAAAACTGTTTTTT. As protein: CASSPRGLEEKLFF.

This chain connects TRBV7-9 to TRBJ2-7, with 8 bases matching TRBD2. The V and J ends lost 3 bases and 3 bases, in that order; junction bases with no gene match: 13. The CDR3 covers 17 residues. Germline CDR1 is SEHNR and CDR2 is FQNEAQ (reference sequence). Here the CDR3 DNA reads TGTGCCAGCAGCTTGGTTTCCGTGGGACTAGGAATCTACGAGCAGTACTTC. Its protein is CASSLVSVGLGIYEQYF.

The chain combines TRBV27 with TRBJ1-2; 9 positions agree with TRBD1. This CDR3 has 15 amino acids. Germline trimming cut 2 bases from V and 6 bases from J; bases unmatched to any gene: 7. Germline CDR1 is MNHEY and CDR2 is SMNVEV (reference sequence). The CDR3 region has the DNA TGTGCCAGCAGTTTAAATTCGGGACAGGGACATGGCTACACCTTC. Amino acid sequence: CASSLNSGQGHGYTF.

The chain has TRBV11-2 and TRBJ2-7, with 12 nucleotides matching TRBD2. The V and J ends lost 4 bases and 7 bases, in that order; junction bases with no gene match: 11. The germline CDR1 and CDR2 sequences are SGHAT and FQNNGV. The CDR3 is made up of 16 amino acids. In DNA, the CDR3 is TGTGCCAGCAGCTCCCAGACTAGCGGGGGCCCGTGGGAGCAGTACTTC. This translates into CASSSQTSGGPWEQYF.

The V call is TRBV6-5, the J call TRBJ1-1, with 9 nucleotides matching TRBD1. J lost 4 bases, V lost 7 bases, and 4 bases had no gene match. In germline, CDR1 is MNHEY, CDR2 SVGAGI. The CDR3 is 13 residues long. The chain's CDR3 is CASTGQGTTEAFF. CDR3 sequence (DNA): TGTGCCAGCACCGGACAGGGGACCACTGAAGCTTTCTTT.

J is TRBJ2-4 and V is TRBV25-1, with 8 positions matching TRBD2. The CDR3 has 14 amino acids. Germline trimming cut 5 bases from V and 5 bases from J; bases unmatched to any gene: 5. CDR1 and CDR2 from the germline V gene are MGHDK and SYGVNS. This chain's CDR3 is CASSPGGGQNIQYF. CDR3 in DNA: TGTGCCAGCAGTCCCGGGGGGGGCCAAAACATTCAGTACTTC.

The chain joins TRBV7-2 to TRBJ2-6; D gene unclear. The ends were cut back, 4 bases at V and 3 bases at J, with 10 bases in the middle. Germline assignment: CDR1 SGHTA and CDR2 FQGNSA. The CDR3 has 15 residues. The CDR3 here is CASSYFASGANVLTF. DNA for the CDR3: TGTGCCAGCAGCTATTTTGCGAGTGGGGCCAACGTCCTGACTTTC.

J is TRBJ1-2 and V is TRBV9; possible D gene TRBD1, 6 bases. Germline lookup yields CDR1 SGDLS and CDR2 YYNGEE. This CDR3 region has 14 residues. The V end lost 6 bases, the J end lost 3 bases, and 15 bases lay between the germline ends. This chain's CDR3 is CASTEGGPDYGYTF. The CDR3 DNA reads as TGTGCCAGCACCGAGGGGGGGCCCGACTATGGCTACACCTTC.

The gene calls are TRBV5-1 and TRBJ2-7, with TRBD1 matching over 8 bases. V was pared by 6 bases and J by 4 bases, with 9 bases of the junction left unmatched. Germline V gene sequence: CDR1 SGHRS, CDR2 YFSETQ. This CDR3 contains 14 residues. CDR3 loop: CASTQTGQGYEQYF. DNA for the CDR3: TGCGCCAGCACCCAAACCGGACAGGGTTACGAGCAGTACTTC.

The gene calls are TRBV25-1 and TRBJ1-3; D not certain. The CDR3 runs to 15 residues. The germline CDR1 and CDR2 sequences are MGHDK and SYGVNS. The V end lost 1 base, the J end lost 4 bases, and 11 bases lay between the germline ends. In DNA, the CDR3 is TGTGCCAGCAGTGAATTTCGGGAAAAGGGAAACACCATATATTTT. This sequence encodes CASSEFREKGNTIYF.

Turning to this clone: The junction and the germline gene differ at one end; a read error may be behind it. This chain uses TRBV25-1 with TRBJ1-1; TRBD1 is a possible D gene (6 bases). The germline CDR1 and CDR2 sequences are MGHDK and SYGVNS. The length of the CDR3 is 14 residues. The CDR3 spells CASSIHGRDTAAFF. The CDR3 DNA is TGTGCCAGCAGTATTCACGGTCGGGACACTGCAGCTTTCTTT. The full variable domain, rest sourced from reference TRBV25-1 and TRBJ1-1, is EADIYQTPRYLVIGTGKKITLECSQTMGHDKMYWYQQDPGMELHLIHYSYGVNSTEKGDLSSESTVSRIRTEHFPLTLESARPSHTSQYLCASSIHGRDTAAFFGQGTRLTVV.

J is TRBJ1-5 and V is TRBV4-2; no definite D call. Per the germline V gene, CDR1 is LGHNA and CDR2 is YNFKEQ. This CDR3 is built from 18 residues. V was trimmed by 0 bases and J by 1 base, leaving 16 bases between them. The CDR3 nucleotides are TGTGCCAGCAGCCAAGACGCCCCGACATTACCAAGCAATCAGCCCCAGCATTTT. It specifies CASSQDAPTLPSNQPQHF.

The rearrangement links TRBV5-1 to TRBJ2-1, with D tentatively TRBD2 (6 bases). Germline V gene data show CDR1 as SGHRS and CDR2 as YFSETQ. The CDR3 extends over 14 amino acids. Trimming shortened V by 6 bases and J by 6 bases, and 16 bases separated the two germline ends. The CDR3 nucleotides read TGCGCCAGCACCACAAGTCCCGGGGGCAATGAGCAGTTCTTC. This translates into CASTTSPGGNEQFF.

The chain uses TRBV9 and TRBJ1-5; a weak D match, TRBD1 (5 bases). Germline-derived CDR1 and CDR2 are SGDLS and YYNGEE. CDR3 length: 15 residues. V lost 2 bases to trimming and J lost 2 bases, with 11 bases between them. DNA for the CDR3: TGTGCCAGCAGCGTGGGGCAGGGTGGCAATCAGCCCCAGCATTTT. This encodes CASSVGQGGNQPQHF.

The rearrangement links TRBV6-1 to TRBJ2-5; 8 bases are a match to TRBD1. After removal of 1 base from V and 11 bases from J, the junction contained 12 bases not matched to a gene. The germline V gene has CDR1 MNHNS and CDR2 SASEGT. There are 15 residues in the CDR3. Here the CDR3 DNA reads TGTGCCAGCAGTGAAGGTGTACAGGGGGTGGGTGAGCAGTACTTC. Translation: CASSEGVQGVGEQYF.

This chain links TRBV7-9 with TRBJ2-7, with D maybe TRBD2 (7 bases). Germline V CDR1 and CDR2: SEHNR, FQNEAQ (reference sequence). The CDR3 runs 15 residues. The V and J ends lost 1 base and 2 bases respectively, with 12 bases between them. This CDR3 is CASSLGGGTTYEQYF. The DNA of the CDR3 is TGTGCCAGCAGCTTAGGGGGGGGCACTACCTACGAGCAGTACTTC.

This sequence joins TRBV5-1 and TRBJ2-3, with D possibly TRBD2 on 7 matching bases. V was cut by 0 bases and J by 6 bases, with 11 bases left in between. Germline CDR1 is SGHRS and CDR2 is YFSETQ. CDR3 size: 14 residues. The CDR3 sequence is CASSLEGGRDTQYF. Written as DNA, the CDR3 is TGCGCCAGCAGCTTGGAGGGGGGGAGGGATACGCAGTATTTT.

This sequence joins TRBV9 and TRBJ2-1; D is unresolved. The CDR3 loop spans 13 amino acids. The germline V and J ends were trimmed by 1 base and 10 bases, with 12 bases remaining between them. Germline values: CDR1 SGDLS, CDR2 YYNGEE. The CDR3 spells CASSVPPYAEQFF. In DNA, the CDR3 is TGTGCCAGCAGCGTACCTCCCTACGCCGAGCAGTTCTTC.